This T cell receptor (beta chain) was identified during a study of blood T cell repertoires in COVID-19. CDR1 and CDR2 from the germline V gene are LGHDT and YNNKEL (reference sequence). CDR3 size: 15 residues. V dropped 2 bases and J dropped 6 bases, with 15 bases sitting between them. Only in-frame clones appear in the TCRdb table, and some are missing; sequencing was by immunoSEQ multiplex PCR. Of about 68,000 clones in the sample, 89% were seen once. This receptor was obtained from a man in his fifties or sixties with active COVID-19. Source material: peripheral blood. The genes are TRBV3-1 (or the pseudogene TRBV3-2) and TRBJ2-3; D possibly corresponds to TRBD1 (6 bases). This chain's CDR3 is CASSQLNRVFDTQYF. DNA for the CDR3: TGTGCCAGCAGCCAACTCAACAGGGTTTTCGATACGCAGTATTTT.